Below are 20 T cell receptor beta chains sequenced from a single sample in a study of early T cells in non-severe SARS-CoV-2 infection. TCRdb ran MiXCR on the 5' RACE reads and lists one entry per CDR3 protein. The sample holds around 46,000 distinct CDR3 sequences, roughly 12% seen once. The sample taken for sequencing was whole blood. The receptors derive from an adult who was a healthcare worker with PCR-confirmed SARS-CoV-2 infection or an uninfected control (not recorded which).

This clonotype was seen many times. This rearrangement joins TRBV6-2 or TRBV6-3 to TRBJ2-7; tentatively, D is TRBD1 (5 bases). Looked up from germline, CDR1 is MNHEY and CDR2 is SVGEGT. CDR3 size: 16 residues. V dropped 3 bases and J dropped 3 bases, with 18 bases sitting between them. In nucleotides, the CDR3 is TGTGCCAGCAGTTATCCTCTCGGACAACCTTACTACGAGCAGTACTTC. Translation: CASSYPLGQPYYEQYF.

There are many counts of this clonotype. This rearrangement joins TRBV6-1 to TRBJ2-3; D tentatively fits TRBD1 or TRBD2 (5 bases each). V lost 6 bases, J lost 3 bases, and 13 bases lay in between. The CDR3 runs 14 residues. Germline V gives CDR1 MNHNS, CDR2 SASEGT. CDR3 nucleotides: TGTGCCAGCAGACCGGGACGGCTGACAGATACGCAGTATTTT. This translates into CASRPGRLTDTQYF.

In this sample, this clonotype turned up many times. The chain combines TRBV20-1 with TRBJ2-7; 7 bases map to TRBD1. The CDR3 length is 14 residues. Germline loops: CDR1 DFQATT, CDR2 SNEGSKA (reference sequence). With V trimmed by 2 bases and J by 0 bases, 4 bases remained unmatched. CDR3 protein: CSARRPGGSYEQYF. CDR3 DNA sequence: TGCAGTGCTAGAAGGCCAGGGGGCTCCTACGAGCAGTACTTC.

Ten or more counts support this clonotype. The chain has TRBV4-1 and TRBJ2-7; 13 nucleotides match TRBD2. Germline V CDR1 and CDR2: MGHRA, YSYEKL. The CDR3 length is 15 residues. With V trimmed by 2 bases and J by 5 bases, 3 bases remained unmatched. CDR3 sequence reads: CASSQLTSGRHEQYF. In nucleotides, the CDR3 is TGCGCCAGCAGCCAACTGACTAGCGGGAGGCACGAGCAGTACTTC.

The chain couples TRBV9 to TRBJ2-3; D remains unclear. CDR1 is SGDLS and CDR2 is YYNGEE in the germline V gene. The CDR3 length is 14 residues. V gave up 0 bases and J gave up 2 bases, with 7 bases separating them. The CDR3 region has the DNA TGTGCCAGCAGCGTAGTGGGTAACACAGATACGCAGTATTTT. Protein: CASSVVGNTDTQYF.

This clonotype was found many times. The chain recombines TRBV3-1 with TRBJ1-2; D remains unclear. CDR1 and CDR2 (germline): LGHDT, YNNKEL (reference sequence). The CDR3 sequence is 16 residues long. Trimming removed 3 bases at V and 0 bases at J, with 14 bases between. The CDR3 DNA reads as TGTGCCAGCAGCCATTACGGTGGGTCGGCTAACTATGGCTACACCTTC. Residues: CASSHYGGSANYGYTF.

The J gene is TRBJ1-1, the V gene TRBV6-2 or TRBV6-3; D gene unclear. The CDR3 is 17 residues long. Germline CDR1 and CDR2: MNHEY and SVGEGT. V was cut by 5 bases and J by 4 bases, with 23 bases left in between. The CDR3 nucleotides read TGTGCCAGCAGTACGCATATCGGCCCCACGGCAGGCACTGAAGCTTTCTTT. This sequence encodes CASSTHIGPTAGTEAFF.

This clonotype occurred many times. Compared with germline, one end of the junction differs, possibly owing to a read error. The J gene is TRBJ2-1, the V gene TRBV19; 7 bases agree with TRBD1. Per the germline V gene, CDR1 is LNHDA and CDR2 is SQIVND (reference sequence). This CDR3 comprises 15 residues. This CDR3 is CASSLDRVMGNEQFF. CDR3 DNA: TGTGCCAGTAGTCTAGACAGGGTGATGGGCAATGAGCAGTTCTTC.

This clonotype showed up many times. The V call is TRBV18, the J call TRBJ2-5; 8 bases line up with TRBD1. With 3 bases clipped from V and 6 bases from J, the junction kept 6 bases outside the gene matches. In germline, CDR1 is KGHSH, CDR2 LQKENI. The length of the CDR3 is 14 residues. Here the CDR3 reads CASSPPTGEKTQYF. In DNA, the CDR3 is TGTGCCAGCTCACCGCCGACAGGGGAAAAGACCCAGTACTTC.

CDR3 sequence (DNA): TGCAGCGTTGTAGCCCTCCGGGACACGACGAACACTGAAGCTTTCTTT. This sequence encodes CSVVALRDTTNTEAFF. V gene TRBV29-1 combines with J gene TRBJ1-1; D might be TRBD1 (6 bases). V was trimmed by 4 bases and J by 1 base, leaving 19 bases between them. Germline V gene sequence: CDR1 SQVTM, CDR2 ANQGSEA. The CDR3 covers 16 residues.

The chain combines TRBV29-1 with TRBJ2-5; D gene unclear. This CDR3 comprises 11 residues. Trimming stripped 5 bases from V and 5 bases from J, with 9 bases between. Germline-derived CDR1 and CDR2 are SQVTM and ANQGSEA. The CDR3 spells CSVYPGETQYF. The CDR3 region has the DNA TGCAGCGTTTACCCCGGGGAGACCCAGTACTTC.

This clonotype was picked up many times. A read error may account for a junction end that differs from germline. The V gene is TRBV7-7, the J gene TRBJ2-7; 8 bases map to TRBD1. This CDR3 region has 14 residues. Germline V gives CDR1 SSHAT, CDR2 FNYEAQ (reference sequence). The DNA for the CDR3 is TGTGCTAGCAGCCCAGCCCAGGGGGCCCACGAGCAGTACTTC. Protein sequence: CASSPAQGAHEQYF.

This clonotype has at least ten counts. The chain combines TRBV28 with TRBJ1-1; TRBD1 matches 7 bases. Germline V gene data show CDR1 as MDHEN and CDR2 as SYDVKM. The CDR3 has 13 amino acids. V dropped 4 bases and J dropped 9; count of bases not matched to a gene: 8. Here the CDR3 reads CASSSPPGQKAFF. The CDR3, as DNA: TGTGCCAGCAGTTCCCCACCGGGACAGAAAGCTTTCTTT.

The chain recombines TRBV4-3 with TRBJ2-1, with 11 bases matching TRBD2. V shed 1 base and J 8 bases; nucleotides not matched to a gene: 7. The CDR3 sequence is 16 residues long. Per the germline V gene, CDR1 is LGHNA and CDR2 is YSLEER. The CDR3, as DNA: TGCGCCAGCAGCCAAGCTTTAGCGGGAGGGCCGGATGAGCAGTTCTTC. Residues: CASSQALAGGPDEQFF.

The chain has TRBV7-2 and TRBJ2-7; D ambiguous. The CDR3 totals 14 residues. Trimming shortened V by 1 base and J by 7 bases, and 14 bases separated the two germline ends. Per germline, CDR1 SGHTA and CDR2 FQGNSA. DNA for the CDR3: TGTGCCAGCAGCTTAGACAGAAGTACGAGGGAGCAGTACTTC. It yields the protein CASSLDRSTREQYF.

There are a few counts of this clonotype. The rearrangement links TRBV15 to TRBJ2-1, with 9 positions matching TRBD2. The CDR3 consists of 18 residues. The V and J ends lost 3 bases and 3 bases, in that order; junction bases with no gene match: 12. Per the germline V gene, CDR1 is LNHNV and CDR2 is YYDKDF (reference sequence). The CDR3 loop is CATSRELKAGGFYNEQFF. CDR3 sequence (DNA): TGTGCCACCAGCAGGGAACTCAAAGCGGGAGGATTCTACAATGAGCAGTTCTTC.

The chain is built from TRBV20-1 and TRBJ1-2; D unclear. V was trimmed by 3 bases and J by 7 bases, leaving 18 bases between them. CDR1 is DFQATT and CDR2 is SNEGSKA in the germline V gene (reference sequence). This CDR3 is built from 14 residues. The CDR3 loop reads CSASPASGLVGYTF. The DNA for the CDR3 is TGCAGTGCTAGCCCAGCTTCAGGTTTGGTTGGCTACACCTTC.

In this sample, this clonotype turned up many times. This chain uses TRBV27 with TRBJ2-1; 10 nucleotides agree with TRBD2. There are 16 residues in the CDR3. The junction had 11 bases not matched to a gene; V was cut back by 6 bases and J by 6 bases. Germline V CDR1 and CDR2: MNHEY, SMNVEV (reference sequence). The CDR3 nucleotides read TGTGCCAGCAGAGTGGGGACTAGCGCGGTTATCAATGAGCAGTTCTTC. Translation gives CASRVGTSAVINEQFF.

This clonotype has ten or more counts. The genes are TRBV7-9 and TRBJ1-4; D remains ambiguous. Germline loops: CDR1 SEHNR, CDR2 FQNEAQ (reference sequence). Trimming cost V 1 base and J 3 bases, with 3 bases left between them. The CDR3 covers 13 residues. CDR3 nucleotides: TGTGCCAGCAGCTTAGGGTCTAATGAAAAACTGTTTTTT. Its translation: CASSLGSNEKLFF.

This clonotype was recorded a few times. This rearrangement joins TRBV11-2 to TRBJ2-5; D is undetermined. V lost 5 bases and J lost 3, with 10 bases in between. The CDR3 contains 13 residues. Germline V gene lookup returns CDR1 SGHAT and CDR2 FQNNGV. CDR3 sequence: CASSPNIKETQYF. The CDR3 DNA sequence: TGTGCCAGCAGCCCGAACATCAAAGAGACCCAGTACTTC.